This TCR beta chain stems from a study of vaccination and CD4 T cells after COVID-19. Study background: Participants were vaccinated with two doses, given as either BNT162b2 or mRNA-1273 vaccine. Post-vaccination samples were procured at a median of roughly 70 days following dose two (range 14 to 241). There were a few convalescent patients sampled at day 14 and again at days 161 to 241 post-vaccination.

Germline V gene lookup returns CDR1 DFQATT and CDR2 SNEGSKA (reference sequence). The CDR3 has 14 amino acids. Unmatched junction bases numbered 10, after V lost 6 bases and J lost 8 bases. The assay that was used to sequence DNA from cultured CD4+ T cells was the Oncomine TCR Beta short-read assay. TCRdb reanalysed the PCR reads using MiXCR and keeps one entry per CDR3 protein. The data hold some 19,000 distinct CDR3 sequences, with approximately 56% observed a single time. This sample's time point: late sampling 161 to 241 days after vaccination in three convalescent patients. The treatment is: roughly ten-day PBMC culture with coronavirus spike peptide pools or control peptides (ViraFEST assay). After expanding antigen-specific T cells with peptide pools, ViraFEST sequenced their TCRs. Concerning this clonotype itself: The antigen remains unidentified.

This TCR derives from a human donor who had recovered from COVID-19. The specimen comprised CD4+ T cells from blood, cultured in vitro, sampled about 7 months after SARS-CoV-2 vaccination. J is TRBJ2-1 and V is TRBV20-1, with 10 bases identical to TRBD2. Here the CDR3 DNA reads TGCAGTGCCAGGGAGCGGGGGGGCCTCGATGAGCAGTTCTTC. Protein sequence: CSARERGGLDEQFF.